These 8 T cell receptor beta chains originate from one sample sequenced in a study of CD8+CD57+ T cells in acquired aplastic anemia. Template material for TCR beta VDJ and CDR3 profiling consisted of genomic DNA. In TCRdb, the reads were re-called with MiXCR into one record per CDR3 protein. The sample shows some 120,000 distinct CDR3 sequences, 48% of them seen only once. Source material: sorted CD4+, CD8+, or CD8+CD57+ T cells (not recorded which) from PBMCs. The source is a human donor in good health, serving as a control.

The CDR3 nucleotides are TGCAGTGCCCCAAGGCAGGGGACCTACGAGCAGTACTTC. This codes for CSAPRQGTYEQYF. V gene TRBV20-1 combines with J gene TRBJ2-7; weak D call: TRBD1 (6 bases). Germline loops: CDR1 DFQATT, CDR2 SNEGSKA (reference sequence). V was shortened by 6 bases and J by 2 bases, with 14 bases between the two germline ends. The CDR3 runs to 13 residues.

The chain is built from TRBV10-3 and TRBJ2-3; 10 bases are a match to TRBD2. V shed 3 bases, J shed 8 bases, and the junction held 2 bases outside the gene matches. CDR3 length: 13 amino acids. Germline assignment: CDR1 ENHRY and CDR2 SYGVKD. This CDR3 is CAISDSGGSTQYF. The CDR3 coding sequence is TGTGCCATCAGTGATAGCGGGGGGTCTACGCAGTATTTT.

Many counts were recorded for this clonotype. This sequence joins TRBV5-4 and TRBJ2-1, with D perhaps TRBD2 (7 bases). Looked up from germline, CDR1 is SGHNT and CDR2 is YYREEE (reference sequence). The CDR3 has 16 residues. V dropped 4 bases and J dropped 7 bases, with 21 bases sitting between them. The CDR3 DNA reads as TGTGCCAGCAGCCTGGGGGGGCTAGCGGTTAGGAATGAGCAGTTCTTC. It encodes CASSLGGLAVRNEQFF. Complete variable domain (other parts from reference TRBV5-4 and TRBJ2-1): ETGVTQSPTHLIKTRGQQVTLRCSSQSGHNTVSWYQQALGQGPQFIFQYYREEENGRGNFPPRFSGLQFPNYSSELNVNALELDDSALYLCASSLGGLAVRNEQFFGPGTRLTVL.

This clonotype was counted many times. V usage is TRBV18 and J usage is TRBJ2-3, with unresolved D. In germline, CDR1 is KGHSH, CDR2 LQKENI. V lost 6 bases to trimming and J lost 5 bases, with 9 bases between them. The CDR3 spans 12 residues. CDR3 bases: TGTGCCAGCTCGCCCTCCCTAGATACGCAGTATTTT. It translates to CASSPSLDTQYF.

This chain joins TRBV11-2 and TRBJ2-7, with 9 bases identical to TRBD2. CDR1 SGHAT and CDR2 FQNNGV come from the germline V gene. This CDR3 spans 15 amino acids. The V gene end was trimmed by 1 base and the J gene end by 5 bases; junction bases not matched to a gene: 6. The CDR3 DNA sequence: TGTGCCAGCAGCTTAGGTCCAGCGGGGGGCAACGAGCAGTACTTC. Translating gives CASSLGPAGGNEQYF. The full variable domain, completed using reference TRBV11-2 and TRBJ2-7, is EAGVAQSPRYKIIEKRQSVAFWCNPISGHATLYWYQQILGQGPKLLIQFQNNGVVDDSQLPKDRFSAERLKGVDSTLKIQPAKLEDSAVYLCASSLGPAGGNEQYFGPGTRLTVT.

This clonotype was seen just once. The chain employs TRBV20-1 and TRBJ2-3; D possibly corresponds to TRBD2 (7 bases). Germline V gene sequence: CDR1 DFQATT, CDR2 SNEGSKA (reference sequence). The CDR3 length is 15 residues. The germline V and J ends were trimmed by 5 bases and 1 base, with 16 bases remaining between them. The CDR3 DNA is TGCAGTGCTCCACGTGGGGGGGCCCGCACAGATACGCAGTATTTT. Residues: CSAPRGGARTDTQYF.

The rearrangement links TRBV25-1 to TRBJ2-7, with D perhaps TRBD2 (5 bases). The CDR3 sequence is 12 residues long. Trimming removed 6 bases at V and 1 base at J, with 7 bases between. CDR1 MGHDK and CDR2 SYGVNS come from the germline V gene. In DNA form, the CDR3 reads TGTGCCAGCAGGGACTTATCCTACGAGCAGTACTTC. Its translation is CASRDLSYEQYF.

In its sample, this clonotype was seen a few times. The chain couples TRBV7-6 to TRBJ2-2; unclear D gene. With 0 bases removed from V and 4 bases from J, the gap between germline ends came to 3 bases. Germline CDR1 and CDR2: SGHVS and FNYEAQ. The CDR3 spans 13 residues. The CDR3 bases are TGTGCCAGCAGCTTAGCGGTCACCGGGGAGCTGTTTTTT. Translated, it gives CASSLAVTGELFF.